These 21 T cell receptor beta chains came from one sample sequenced in a study of tumor-infiltrating lymphocytes in localized non-small cell lung cancer. The repertoire was sequenced with immunoSEQ multiplex PCR; TCRdb's copy has only in-frame clones and lacks some. The data contain about 10,000 clones, about 75% of them singletons. The specimen was uninvolved lung tissue not adjacent to the tumor. The receptors derive from a human donor with non-small cell lung cancer.

The J gene is TRBJ2-1, the V gene TRBV29-1, with D possibly being TRBD1 (5 bases). Per germline, CDR1 SQVTM and CDR2 ANQGSEA. This CDR3 is built from 14 residues. V lost 6 bases to trimming and J lost 3 bases, with 15 bases between them. The CDR3 bases are TGCAGCGTCGATCAGGGCTATAGCTACAATGAGCAGTTCTTC. It is translated as CSVDQGYSYNEQFF.

The chain joins TRBV9 to TRBJ2-5, with D perhaps matching TRBD1 or TRBD2 (5 bases each). The germline CDR1 and CDR2 sequences are SGDLS and YYNGEE. The CDR3 loop spans 15 amino acids. V was pared by 3 bases and J by 3 bases, with 15 bases between. The CDR3 DNA is TGTGCCAGCAGCGCGTTCGGGACGACTAAAGAGACCCAGTACTTC. Its protein product is CASSAFGTTKETQYF.

The table lists this clone with a count of one. CDR3 sequence: CASSQQGVKYGYTF. The CDR3 nucleotides are TGCGCCAGCAGTCAACAGGGGGTAAAGTATGGCTACACCTTC. This rearrangement joins TRBV23-1 to TRBJ1-2, with 7 bases aligning to TRBD1. TRBV23-1 is annotated as an ORF whose role is uncertain. With 2 bases clipped from V and 5 bases from J, the junction kept 5 bases outside the gene matches. The CDR3 consists of 14 residues.

This sequence joins TRBV27 and TRBJ1-1, with 8 bases matching TRBD1. Trimming removed 2 bases from V and 5 bases from J; junction bases left unmatched: 4. Germline loops: CDR1 MNHEY, CDR2 SMNVEV (reference sequence). This CDR3 has 14 residues. The CDR3, as DNA: TGTGCCAGCAGTTTACAGGGGGCACGGACTGAAGCTTTCTTT. It translates to CASSLQGARTEAFF.

This clone was counted only a few times. CDR3 amino acids: CASSPPFSAEAFF. The CDR3 nucleotides are TGCGCCAGCAGTCCCCCCTTCTCGGCTGAAGCTTTCTTT. The J gene is TRBJ1-1, the V gene TRBV23-1; D unresolved. TRBV23-1 is flagged as an ORF with uncertain function. The germline V and J ends were trimmed by 4 bases and 6 bases, with 12 bases remaining between them. The CDR3 contains 13 residues.

V and J are TRBV30 and TRBJ2-2; D not resolved. The CDR3 contains 15 residues. Looked up from germline, CDR1 is GTSNPN and CDR2 is SVGIG (reference sequence). Trimming took off 4 bases at V and 7 bases at J, with 19 bases between the two ends. The CDR3 DNA reads TGTGCCTGGATCAAACCGGGCCAGCAGAACGGGGAGCTGTTTTTT. Encoded protein: CAWIKPGQQNGELFF.

The chain carries TRBV7-2 and TRBJ1-5; D ambiguous. Trimming stripped 5 bases from V and 1 base from J, with 6 bases between. The CDR3 is 13 amino acids. Germline loops: CDR1 SGHTA, CDR2 FQGNSA. CDR3 loop: CASSQSSNQPQHF. The CDR3 nucleotides read TGTGCCAGCAGCCAATCCAGCAATCAGCCCCAGCATTTT.

The chain is built from TRBV19 and TRBJ2-5; D not certain. Germline CDR1 LNHDA, CDR2 SQIVND (reference sequence). The germline V and J ends were trimmed by 0 bases and 3 bases, with 11 bases remaining between them. The CDR3 spans 15 residues. The CDR3 here is CASSIDGSPEETQYF. Here the CDR3 DNA reads TGTGCCAGTAGTATAGACGGCTCCCCCGAAGAGACCCAGTACTTC.

V gene TRBV4-2 combines with J gene TRBJ2-5; tentatively, D is TRBD1 (6 bases). CDR1 and CDR2 from the germline V gene are LGHNA and YNFKEQ. Trimming left V 1 base short and J 4 bases short, with 13 bases between. This CDR3 is 15 amino acids long. CDR3 region: CASSQGTGKGETQYF. As DNA, the CDR3 is TGTGCCAGCAGCCAAGGAACAGGGAAGGGAGAGACCCAGTACTTC.

The table lists this clone with a count of one. V gene TRBV19 combines with J gene TRBJ2-1; TRBD2 might be the D (6 bases). V lost 1 base, J lost 8 bases, and 15 bases lay in between. This CDR3 spans 15 amino acids. Germline values: CDR1 LNHDA, CDR2 SQIVND (reference sequence). The CDR3 nucleotides are TGTGCCAGTAGTATAGGGACTACCCCTTTGGATGAGCAGTTCTTC. Residues: CASSIGTTPLDEQFF.

This clone is a singleton in its sample. The CDR3 is CAIRSTDTQYF. As DNA, the CDR3 is TGTGCCATCCGGAGCACAGATACGCAGTATTTT. The chain recombines TRBV10-3 with TRBJ2-3; D uncertain. V lost 8 bases, J lost 0 bases, and 3 bases lay in between. The CDR3 loop spans 11 amino acids. Germline V CDR1 and CDR2: ENHRY, SYGVKD.

This clone was seen just once. CDR3 nucleotides: TGTGCCAGCAGCTCCCCCTCGACAGCCGAAGTCTACGAGCAGTACTTC. Amino acid sequence: CASSSPSTAEVYEQYF. The V and J genes are TRBV7-9 and TRBJ2-7, with a weak D call TRBD1 (5 bases). This CDR3 contains 16 residues. With 4 bases removed from V and 3 bases from J, the gap between germline ends came to 19 bases. CDR1 and CDR2 (germline): SEHNR, FQNEAQ (reference sequence).

This chain links TRBV28 with TRBJ1-5; a weak D match, TRBD1 (5 bases). Germline CDR1 reads MDHEN; CDR2 reads SYDVKM. Trimming took 8 bases from V and 2 from J, leaving 10 bases between them. This CDR3 spans 13 amino acids. The CDR3 DNA sequence: TGTGCCAGCTCCAGGGAGGGCAATCAGCCCCAGCATTTT. It specifies CASSREGNQPQHF.

The chain combines TRBV30 with TRBJ1-1; D gene unclear. Deletions cut 3 bases from V and 2 bases from J, with 13 bases between. The CDR3 totals 14 residues. From germline, CDR1 is GTSNPN and CDR2 SVGIG (reference sequence). The CDR3 spells CAWRLLVLNTEAFF. The CDR3 DNA reads TGTGCCTGGAGGTTACTAGTACTTAACACTGAAGCTTTCTTT. Together with reference TRBV30 and TRBJ1-1, the CDR3 gives the full variable domain: SQTIHQWPATLVQPVGSPLSLECTVEGTSNPNLYWYRQAAGRGLQLLFYSVGIGQISSEVPQNLSASRPQDRQFILSSKKLLLSDSGFYLCAWRLLVLNTEAFFGQGTRLTVV.

This chain joins TRBV27 and TRBJ1-3, with unresolved D. The germline CDR1 and CDR2 sequences are MNHEY and SMNVEV (reference sequence). V lost 6 bases and J lost 2, with 17 bases in between. This CDR3 region has 16 residues. DNA of the CDR3: TGTGCCAGCAGCACCAATTTTCGGGGAACTGGAAACACCATATATTTT. Its translation is CASSTNFRGTGNTIYF.

This rearrangement joins TRBV5-6 to TRBJ1-1; a possible D gene is TRBD1 (6 bases). CDR3 length: 12 amino acids. V lost 5 bases to trimming and J lost 6 bases, with 11 bases between them. Germline V gene lookup returns CDR1 SGHDT and CDR2 YYEEEE. The CDR3 is CASRGRTAEAFF. CDR3 coding DNA: TGTGCCAGCAGAGGCCGGACAGCTGAAGCTTTCTTT.

The rearrangement joins TRBV30 to TRBJ2-2, with 12 nucleotides matching TRBD2. The length of the CDR3 is 17 residues. The J segment lost 2 bases and the V segment lost 1 base, leaving 5 bases of the junction unmatched. Germline V gene sequence: CDR1 GTSNPN, CDR2 SVGIG (reference sequence). The CDR3 DNA is TGTGCCTGGAGTGGGGCTAGCGGGGGGGCCAACACCGGGGAGCTGTTTTTT. Translating it yields CAWSGASGGANTGELFF.

This chain uses TRBV25-1 with TRBJ1-1; D unclear. The CDR3 has 13 residues. V was cut by 6 bases and J by 3 bases, with 11 bases left in between. CDR1 and CDR2 (germline): MGHDK, SYGVNS. CDR3 protein: CASRDPRHTEAFF. The CDR3, as DNA: TGTGCCAGCAGGGACCCCCGGCACACTGAAGCTTTCTTT.

The chain employs TRBV28 and TRBJ2-5; D is uncertain. Trimming removed 8 bases at V and 1 base at J, with 17 bases between. The V gene's germline CDR1 is MDHEN and CDR2 SYDVKM. The CDR3 is made up of 15 amino acids. The CDR3 reads CASRPLQRFQETQYF. The DNA of the CDR3 is TGTGCCAGCCGACCGCTACAGCGTTTCCAAGAGACCCAGTACTTC.

CDR3 residues: CASSFYPSEAFF. The CDR3 nucleotides read TGTGCCAGCAGTTTTTATCCCTCTGAAGCTTTCTTT. V is TRBV28 and J is TRBJ1-1; no firm D call. Trimming pared 3 bases from V and 6 bases from J, leaving 8 bases between. This CDR3 region has 12 residues. The V gene's germline CDR1 is MDHEN and CDR2 SYDVKM.

This clone was seen a handful of times. This rearrangement joins TRBV4-3 to TRBJ1-2; possible D gene TRBD1, 5 bases. The CDR3 has 13 residues. Per germline, CDR1 LGHNA and CDR2 YSLEER. Trimming shortened V by 0 bases and J by 10 bases, and 12 bases separated the two germline ends. The CDR3 nucleotides read TGCGCCAGCAGCCAAGATGGGACGGACCACTACACCTTC. It yields the protein CASSQDGTDHYTF.